This T cell receptor (beta chain) was captured in a study of blood T cell repertoires in COVID-19. Study details: PBMCs, B-cell-depleted T cells, or T cells were the source of the cDNA or gDNA that made up the material.

Using immunoSEQ multiplex PCR, the repertoire was profiled, and TCRdb retains in-frame clones only, with some absent. The table records approximately 210,000 clones, roughly four fifths of them present only once. Ages ranged from about 18 to 89 years, with residence in 24 US areas. The specimen was PBMCs or T cells enriched from blood (not recorded which). The TCR originated in a man aged 40-49 years who had recovered from COVID-19.

The CDR3 loop is CASSQAGLSTDTQYF. The CDR3 coding sequence is TGTGCCAGCAGCCAAGCGGGGTTGAGCACAGATACGCAGTATTTT. The rearrangement links TRBV14 to TRBJ2-3, with D possibly matching TRBD2 (5 bases). The CDR3 contains 15 residues. Trimming stripped 1 base from V and 0 bases from J, with 8 bases between. Germline CDR1 reads SGHDN; CDR2 reads FVKESK.